This T cell receptor beta chain was sequenced during a study of blood T cell repertoires in COVID-19. Using immunoSEQ multiplex PCR, the repertoire was profiled, and TCRdb retains in-frame clones only, with some absent. This table holds 140,000 to 150,000 clones, 75% to 90% found once. The sample holds one count of this clone. This CDR3 is 15 amino acids long. From germline, CDR1 is SGHTA and CDR2 FQGNSA. The V gene lost 5 bases and the J gene lost 3 bases, with 16 bases spanning the gap. This chain links TRBV7-2 with TRBJ1-2; a possible D gene is TRBD1 (5 bases). Sequenced: peripheral blood. This clonotype was obtained from a middle-aged man who had recovered from COVID-19. The CDR3 protein is CASSPDSDSDYGYTF. The DNA for the CDR3 is TGTGCCAGCAGCCCCGACAGTGATTCGGACTATGGCTACACCTTC.